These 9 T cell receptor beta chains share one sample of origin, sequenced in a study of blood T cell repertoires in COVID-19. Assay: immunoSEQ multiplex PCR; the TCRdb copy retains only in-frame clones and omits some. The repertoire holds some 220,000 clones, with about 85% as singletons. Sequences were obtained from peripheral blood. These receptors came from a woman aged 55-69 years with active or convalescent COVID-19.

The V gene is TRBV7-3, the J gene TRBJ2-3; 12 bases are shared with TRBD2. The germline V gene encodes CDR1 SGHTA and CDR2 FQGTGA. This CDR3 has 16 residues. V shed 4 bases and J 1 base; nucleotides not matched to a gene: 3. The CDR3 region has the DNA TGTGCCAGCAGCTCCCTAGCGGGAGGGGGCACAGATACGCAGTATTTT. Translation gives CASSSLAGGGTDTQYF.

CDR3 region: CATSDLYGAGNEQFF. Here the CDR3 DNA reads TGTGCCACCAGTGATTTGTATGGGGCCGGGAATGAGCAGTTCTTC. The chain employs TRBV24-1 and TRBJ2-1, with a tentative D call TRBD1 (5 bases). Trimming pared 0 bases from V and 7 bases from J, leaving 12 bases between. Germline V lookup: CDR1 KGHDR, CDR2 SFDVKD. This CDR3 is 15 amino acids long.

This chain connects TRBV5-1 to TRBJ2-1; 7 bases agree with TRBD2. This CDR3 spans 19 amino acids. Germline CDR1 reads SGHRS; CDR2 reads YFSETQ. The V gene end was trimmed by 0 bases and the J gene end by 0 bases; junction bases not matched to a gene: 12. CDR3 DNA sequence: TGCGCCAGCAGCTTGGGGGGGGGTCCCCTCCTAAGCTCCTACAATGAGCAGTTCTTC. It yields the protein CASSLGGGPLLSSYNEQFF.

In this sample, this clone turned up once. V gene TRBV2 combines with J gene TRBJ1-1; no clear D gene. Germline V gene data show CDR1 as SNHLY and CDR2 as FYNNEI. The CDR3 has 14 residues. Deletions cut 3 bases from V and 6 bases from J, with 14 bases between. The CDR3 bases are TGTGCCAGCAGTGACTGGGGAGGCGGAGCTGAAGCTTTCTTT. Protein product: CASSDWGGGAEAFF.

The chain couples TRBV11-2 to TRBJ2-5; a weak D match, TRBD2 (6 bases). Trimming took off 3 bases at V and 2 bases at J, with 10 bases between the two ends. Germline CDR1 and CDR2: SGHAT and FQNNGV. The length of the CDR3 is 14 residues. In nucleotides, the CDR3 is TGTGCCAGCAGCTTTCGGGGGAATCAAGAGACCCAGTACTTC. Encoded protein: CASSFRGNQETQYF.

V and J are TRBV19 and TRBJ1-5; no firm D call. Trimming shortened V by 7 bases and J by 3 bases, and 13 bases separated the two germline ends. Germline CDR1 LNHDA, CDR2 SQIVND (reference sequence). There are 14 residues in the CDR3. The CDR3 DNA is TGTGCCAGTAAGTCACTTAATTACAATCAGCCCCAGCATTTT. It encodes CASKSLNYNQPQHF.

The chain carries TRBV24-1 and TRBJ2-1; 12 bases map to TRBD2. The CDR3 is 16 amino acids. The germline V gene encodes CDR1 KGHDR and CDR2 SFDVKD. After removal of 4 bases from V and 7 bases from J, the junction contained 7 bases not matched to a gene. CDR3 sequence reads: CATSDRGLAGRNEQFF. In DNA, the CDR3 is TGTGCCACCAGTGACCGGGGACTAGCGGGTCGGAATGAGCAGTTCTTC.

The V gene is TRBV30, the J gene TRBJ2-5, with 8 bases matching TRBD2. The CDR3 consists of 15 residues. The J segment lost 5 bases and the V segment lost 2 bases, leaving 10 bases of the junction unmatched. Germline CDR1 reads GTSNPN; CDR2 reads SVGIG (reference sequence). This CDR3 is CAWSRPGGTGETQYF. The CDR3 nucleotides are TGTGCCTGGAGTCGGCCGGGGGGGACGGGCGAGACCCAGTACTTC.

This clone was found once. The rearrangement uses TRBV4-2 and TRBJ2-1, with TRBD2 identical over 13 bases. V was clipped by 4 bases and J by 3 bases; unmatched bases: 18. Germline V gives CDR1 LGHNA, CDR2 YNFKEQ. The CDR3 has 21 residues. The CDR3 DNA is TGTGCCAGCAGCCGCACTACTGGACTAGCGGGAGTACGCAGGTACTACAATGAGCAGTTCTTC. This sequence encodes CASSRTTGLAGVRRYYNEQFF.